This T cell receptor beta chain derives from a study of T-cell reconstitution after alpha-beta-depleted transplantation in children. Study observations and caveats: About two months after transplant, alpha-beta T cells reportedly came from several hundred expanded graft clones. High day-60 TCRbeta diversity in some patients came from surviving recipient T cells and thymic progenitors. Counts and diversity of T cells one year after transplant came mostly from newly produced T cells.

For TCRbeta, the library was prepared with unique molecular identifiers. TCRdb re-derived calls from the PCR reads in MiXCR, one entry per CDR3 protein. The repertoire holds 200,000 to 250,000 distinct CDR3 sequences, with about a tenth as singletons. Germline lookup yields CDR1 MNHEY and CDR2 SVGEGT. Trimming left V 6 bases short and J 7 bases short, with 34 bases between. The CDR3 is made up of 20 amino acids. This clonotype appeared many times. Its target is not known. Here the sequenced sample was PBMCs, taken before TCRalphabeta/CD19-depleted stem cell transplant. This chain joins TRBV6-2 or TRBV6-3 and TRBJ1-5, with TRBD1 as a possible D gene (6 bases). This receptor was identified in a child under three years old with acute myeloid leukemia, due to receive a stem cell transplant. The CDR3 here is CASSGTPPNPRTVLGQPQHF. In DNA form, the CDR3 reads TGTGCCAGCAGCGGGACCCCGCCCAACCCAAGGACAGTACTCGGGCAGCCCCAGCATTTT.